Presented here are 27 T cell receptor beta chains from one specimen sequenced in a study of blood T cell repertoires in COVID-19. This table comes from immunoSEQ multiplex PCR, and its TCRdb copy is limited to in-frame clones, with some not included. Of over 90,000 clones listed, 84% are singletons. Material: peripheral blood. These receptors were obtained from a human donor in a cohort sampled during active COVID-19.

V is TRBV27 and J is TRBJ2-1; 7 bases match TRBD1. J lost 7 bases, V lost 5 bases, and 5 bases had no gene match. Germline CDR1 is MNHEY and CDR2 is SMNVEV (reference sequence). The CDR3 length is 13 residues. CDR3 loop: CASSRDRANEQFF. The CDR3 DNA reads as TGTGCCAGCAGTCGCGACAGGGCTAATGAGCAGTTCTTC.

V and J are TRBV7-2 and TRBJ1-6, with 8 bases matching TRBD1. Germline CDR1 SGHTA, CDR2 FQGNSA. The length of the CDR3 is 15 residues. V shed 2 bases and J 13 bases; nucleotides not matched to a gene: 10. The CDR3 nucleotides are TGTGCCAGCAGCTTAAAGGCAGGGGGCGGTTCTCCCCTCCACTTT. It translates to CASSLKAGGGSPLHF. The entire variable domain, with the rest obtained from reference TRBV7-2 and TRBJ1-6, is as follows: GAGVSQSPSNKVTEKGKDVELRCDPISGHTALYWYRQSLGQGLEFLIYFQGNSAPDKSGLPSDRFSAERTGGSVSTLTIQRTQQEDSAVYLCASSLKAGGGSPLHFGNGTRLTVT.

The chain uses TRBV10-3 and TRBJ2-7, with TRBD2 matching 16 bases. Germline CDR1 and CDR2: ENHRY and SYGVKD. V lost 9 bases, J lost 6 bases, and 2 bases stayed unmatched. This CDR3 is 13 amino acids long. In DNA form, the CDR3 reads TGTGCCATTGGGACTAGCGGGGGGGCCGAGCAGTACTTC. Residues: CAIGTSGGAEQYF.

V and J are TRBV4-2 and TRBJ2-5; TRBD2 aligns across 9 bases. Unmatched junction bases numbered 3, after V lost 1 base and J lost 3 bases. The CDR3 spans 15 residues. Germline values: CDR1 LGHNA, CDR2 YNFKEQ. The CDR3 DNA reads TGTGCCAGCAGCCAAGGTGCGGGGGGGAAAGAGACCCAGTACTTC. Amino acids: CASSQGAGGKETQYF.

This chain uses TRBV9 with TRBJ1-1; D is possibly TRBD1 (5 bases). Trimming took 4 bases from V and 4 from J, leaving 17 bases between them. CDR1 is SGDLS, CDR2 YYNGEE, per germline. The CDR3 extends over 15 amino acids. The CDR3 spells CASSSGDNRGTEAFF. CDR3 nucleotides: TGTGCCAGCAGCTCGGGGGATAATAGAGGCACTGAAGCTTTCTTT.

V is TRBV5-1 and J is TRBJ1-4, with D tentatively TRBD1 (6 bases). Germline CDR1 is SGHRS and CDR2 is YFSETQ. This CDR3 has 14 amino acids. The germline V and J ends were trimmed by 3 bases and 5 bases, with 11 bases remaining between them. The CDR3 DNA reads TGCGCCAGCAGCTGGGGGACAAGCAATGAAAAACTGTTTTTT. As protein: CASSWGTSNEKLFF. Looking up the rest from reference TRBV5-1 and TRBJ1-4 gives the full variable domain: KAGVTQTPRYLIKTRGQQVTLSCSPISGHRSVSWYQQTPGQGLQFLFEYFSETQRNKGNFPGRFSGRQFSNSRSEMNVSTLELGDSALYLCASSWGTSNEKLFFGSGTQLSVL.

The V call is TRBV30, the J call TRBJ1-6; 10 bases are a match to TRBD1. Per the germline V gene, CDR1 is GTSNPN and CDR2 is SVGIG (reference sequence). The CDR3 has 15 residues. V shed 2 bases and J 7 bases; nucleotides not matched to a gene: 5. The CDR3 nucleotides are TGTGCCTGGAGTCGACAGGGGGCCTGGAATTCACCCCTCCACTTT. Protein: CAWSRQGAWNSPLHF.

This chain links TRBV28 with TRBJ1-6, with D maybe TRBD1 (5 bases). The CDR3 loop spans 13 amino acids. V was pared by 4 bases and J by 7 bases, with 8 bases between. Germline V gives CDR1 MDHEN, CDR2 SYDVKM. The chain's CDR3 is CASSYRGNSPLHF. In nucleotides, the CDR3 is TGTGCCAGCAGTTATAGGGGAAATTCACCCCTCCACTTT.

The V gene is TRBV3-1 (or the pseudogene TRBV3-2), the J gene TRBJ2-1; 7 bases match TRBD2. Germline V gene lookup returns CDR1 LGHDT and CDR2 YNNKEL (reference sequence). J lost 4 bases, V lost 4 bases, and 7 bases had no gene match. The length of the CDR3 is 15 residues. The CDR3 sequence: CASSPIQGGYNEQFF. The CDR3 DNA sequence: TGTGCCAGCAGCCCGATCCAGGGAGGGTACAATGAGCAGTTCTTC.

The chain recombines TRBV28 with TRBJ1-5; 9 bases match TRBD1. The CDR3 is 13 amino acids. Germline CDR1 and CDR2: MDHEN and SYDVKM. J lost 6 bases, V lost 5 bases, and 2 bases had no gene match. As DNA, the CDR3 is TGTGCCAGCAGTACAGGGGGCGTTCAGCCCCAGCATTTT. This codes for CASSTGGVQPQHF.

The chain combines TRBV5-4 with TRBJ2-5, with 16 bases that match TRBD2. V shed 1 base and J 7 bases; nucleotides not matched to a gene: 7. The CDR3 totals 17 residues. CDR1 is SGHNT and CDR2 is YYREEE in the germline V gene (reference sequence). This chain's CDR3 is CASSLPGTSGGEGTQYF. DNA for the CDR3: TGTGCCAGCAGCTTGCCGGGGACTAGCGGGGGGGAAGGGACCCAGTACTTC.

The chain links TRBV21-1 to TRBJ1-6; TRBD1 is the table's D call, not checked against the DNA. TRBV21-1 constitutes a pseudogene. The CDR3 consists of 20 residues. The CDR3 loop reads CASSKTSPGQKSSYNSPLHF. For the CDR3, the DNA is TGTGCCAGCAGCAAGACCTCTCCGGGACAGAAGAGCTCCTATAATTCACCCCTCCACTTT.

The chain has TRBV27 and TRBJ2-3; 8 bases match TRBD1. This CDR3 has 16 amino acids. V gave up 5 bases and J gave up 3 bases; unmatched junction bases: 10. CDR1 and CDR2 from the germline V gene are MNHEY and SMNVEV (reference sequence). The CDR3 loop reads CASSPWDRRGTDTQYF. In DNA form, the CDR3 reads TGTGCCAGCAGTCCCTGGGACAGGCGAGGGACAGATACGCAGTATTTT.

The CDR3 loop is CASSELLAINDNEQFF. In nucleotides, the CDR3 is TGTGCCAGCAGTGAGTTACTAGCGATAAACGACAATGAGCAGTTCTTC. V is TRBV2 and J is TRBJ2-1; 7 positions agree with TRBD2. The CDR3 totals 16 residues. Trimming removed 3 bases from V and 5 bases from J; junction bases left unmatched: 10. In germline, CDR1 is SNHLY, CDR2 FYNNEI.

The rearrangement joins TRBV5-1 to TRBJ2-2; 11 nucleotides line up with TRBD2. This CDR3 has 16 amino acids. J was trimmed by 4 bases and V by 4 bases; bases with no gene match: 6. CDR1 SGHRS and CDR2 YFSETQ come from the germline V gene. The CDR3 loop reads CASSLEGLAVTGELFF. CDR3 bases: TGCGCCAGCAGCCTAGAGGGACTAGCGGTCACCGGGGAGCTGTTTTTT.

This sequence joins TRBV9 and TRBJ1-1, with D possibly matching TRBD1 (5 bases). The CDR3 sequence is 17 residues long. Germline V gene lookup returns CDR1 SGDLS and CDR2 YYNGEE. The V gene lost 0 bases and the J gene lost 3 bases, with 18 bases spanning the gap. The CDR3 loop reads CASSVGSSARGYTEAFF. In DNA, the CDR3 is TGTGCCAGCAGCGTAGGCAGTTCAGCTCGGGGGTACACTGAAGCTTTCTTT.

The V and J genes are TRBV29-1 and TRBJ2-3, with a tentative D call TRBD1 (5 bases). V was shortened by 4 bases and J by 5 bases, with 13 bases between the two germline ends. Germline loops: CDR1 SQVTM, CDR2 ANQGSEA. The CDR3 length is 13 residues. Here the CDR3 reads CSVVVRAKDTQYF. The CDR3, as DNA: TGCAGCGTTGTGGTCAGGGCGAAAGATACGCAGTATTTT.

The chain combines TRBV4-3 with TRBJ1-1; the D gene is possibly TRBD1 (5 bases). Per the germline V gene, CDR1 is LGHNA and CDR2 is YSLEER. The CDR3 loop spans 18 amino acids. V was pared by 4 bases and J by 4 bases, with 25 bases between. The CDR3 here is CASSPRQGGRWYGTEAFF. CDR3 DNA: TGCGCCAGCAGCCCCCGGCAGGGCGGTCGTTGGTATGGCACTGAAGCTTTCTTT.

The rearrangement links TRBV18 to TRBJ1-1, with 11 bases that match TRBD1. V gave up 6 bases and J gave up 4 bases; unmatched junction bases: 13. Germline loops: CDR1 KGHSH, CDR2 LQKENI. This CDR3 region has 17 residues. CDR3 protein: CASSPQFFGTGGTEAFF. CDR3 bases: TGTGCCAGCTCCCCTCAATTCTTCGGGACAGGGGGCACTGAAGCTTTCTTT.

This clone was seen only a few times. The chain employs TRBV30 and TRBJ1-3; D ambiguous. V was trimmed by 1 base and J by 2 bases, leaving 6 bases between them. CDR1 GTSNPN and CDR2 SVGIG come from the germline V gene (reference sequence). The CDR3 has 13 residues. Here the CDR3 reads CAWSGRPGNTIYF. The CDR3 nucleotides read TGTGCCTGGAGTGGCAGGCCTGGAAACACCATATATTTT.

The rearrangement links TRBV30 to TRBJ1-2; D is perhaps TRBD1 (6 bases). V was pared by 7 bases and J by 4 bases, with 16 bases between. CDR1 GTSNPN and CDR2 SVGIG come from the germline V gene (reference sequence). The CDR3 sequence is 13 residues long. CDR3 sequence reads: CASQGTSLYGYTF. The DNA of the CDR3 is TGTGCCTCCCAAGGGACATCCCTCTATGGCTACACCTTC.

The CDR3 nucleotides read TGTGCCATCAGAGGGACAGGGGAGACTGAAGCTTTCTTT. Its protein is CAIRGTGETEAFF. The chain recombines TRBV10-3 with TRBJ1-1; the match to TRBD1 covers 10 bases. After removal of 6 bases from V and 5 bases from J, the junction contained 3 bases not matched to a gene. The CDR3 length is 13 residues. Germline V CDR1 and CDR2: ENHRY, SYGVKD.

V and J are TRBV28 and TRBJ1-1, with a weak D call TRBD1 (6 bases). Germline V CDR1 and CDR2: MDHEN, SYDVKM. V lost 7 bases to trimming and J lost 3 bases, with 12 bases between them. The CDR3 is 13 residues long. The CDR3 bases are TGTGCCAGCAAGATAGGGGGGGACACTGAAGCTTTCTTT. As protein: CASKIGGDTEAFF. The variable domain in full, completed from reference TRBV28 and TRBJ1-1, reads DVKVTQSSRYLVKRTGEKVFLECVQDMDHENMFWYRQDPGLGLRLIYFSYDVKMKEKGDIPEGYSVSREKKERFSLILESASTNQTSMYLCASKIGGDTEAFFGQGTRLTVV.

The chain combines TRBV4-3 with TRBJ2-2, with 9 bases fitting TRBD2. Trimming at V came to 4 bases and at J to 3 bases, leaving 0 bases not matched to a gene. The CDR3 runs to 14 residues. Germline V gives CDR1 LGHNA, CDR2 YSLEER. The CDR3 reads CASSRLADTGELFF. The DNA of the CDR3 is TGCGCCAGCAGCCGACTAGCGGACACCGGGGAGCTGTTTTTT.

As regards this clone: Within the sample, other DNA sequences also encode this same CDR3. The rearrangement links TRBV10-3 to TRBJ2-7; a possible D gene is TRBD1 (7 bases). The CDR3 length is 14 residues. Trimming shortened V by 6 bases and J by 0 bases, and 12 bases separated the two germline ends. The germline CDR1 and CDR2 sequences are ENHRY and SYGVKD. The CDR3 sequence: CAIRRDSSSYEQYF. The CDR3 DNA is TGTGCCATCAGGCGGGACAGCTCCTCCTACGAGCAGTACTTC.

J is TRBJ1-5 and V is TRBV2, with 8 bases identical to TRBD1. Trimming took 6 bases from V and 5 from J; bases not matched to a gene: 9. This CDR3 comprises 15 residues. In germline, CDR1 is SNHLY, CDR2 FYNNEI. The CDR3 DNA sequence: TGTGCCAGCAGGCTTGACAGGGGTCGTCATCAGCCCCAGCATTTT. Amino acid sequence: CASRLDRGRHQPQHF.

The chain couples TRBV11-3 to TRBJ2-3; the D gene is possibly TRBD2 (5 bases). Germline CDR1 is SGHNT and CDR2 is YENEEA. V was shortened by 5 bases and J by 9 bases, with 12 bases between the two germline ends. The CDR3 runs 12 residues. CDR3 amino acids: CASSPLRGTQYF. Here the CDR3 DNA reads TGTGCCAGCAGCCCCCTCAGAGGGACGCAGTATTTT. Full variable domain (outside the CDR3, taken from reference TRBV11-3 and TRBJ2-3): EAGVVQSPRYKIIEKKQPVAFWCNPISGHNTLYWYLQNLGQGPELLIRYENEEAVDDSQLPKDRFSAERLKGVDSTLKIQPAELGDSAVYLCASSPLRGTQYFGPGTRLTVL.